The source of this TCR beta chain is a study of molecular identifiers for immune sequencing clone quantification. Study outcomes and limitations: Clones that exceeded 20 RNA copies held over 99% of effector molecules, yet under 1% in naive cells. One cell's worth of spiked Jurkat TCR RNA was reportedly detectable among roughly 1 million naive cells.

This clonotype has ten or more counts. Antigen specificity is unknown. One entry per CDR3 protein results from TCRdb running MiXCR on the PCR reads. The data contain about 40,000 distinct CDR3 sequences, roughly 18% of them singletons. V gave up 2 bases and J gave up 5 bases, with 8 bases separating them. This CDR3 is 12 amino acids long. Germline V gene data show CDR1 as SGHDT and CDR2 as YYEEEE. The source material was naive CD8+ T cells from blood, with Jurkat cell RNA spiked in. Noted subset: FACS-sorted CD8+CD4-CCR7+CD45RA+ naive T cells. The sequence was collected from a human donor in good health. Some libraries in this study had Jurkat cell RNA spiked in. The chain couples TRBV5-6 to TRBJ2-7; D is uncertain. CDR3 residues: CASSFRMDEQYF. DNA for the CDR3: TGTGCCAGCAGCTTCCGTATGGACGAGCAGTACTTC.